The 20 T cell receptor beta chains below all came from one sample that was sequenced in a study of shared clonotypes between healthy human individuals. Sequencing used immunoSEQ multiplex PCR; TCRdb keeps in-frame clones, though not all of them. The data show 2 million to 2.5 million clones, 95% seen once. Material for sequencing was naive CD4+ T cells sorted from blood. Stated subset: CD45RA+ positively selected. The receptor source for this set is a man aged 18 to 35 in good health.

This chain joins TRBV5-1 and TRBJ1-4; the D gene is possibly TRBD1 (5 bases). The germline V and J ends were trimmed by 1 base and 2 bases, with 18 bases remaining between them. Germline loops: CDR1 SGHRS, CDR2 YFSETQ. The CDR3 sequence is 18 residues long. This CDR3 reads CASSLKGSGYGTNEKLFF. The CDR3 coding sequence is TGCGCCAGCAGCTTGAAGGGATCAGGGTATGGTACTAATGAAAAACTGTTTTTT.

The rearrangement links TRBV15 to TRBJ2-5; no firm D call. The CDR3 runs 15 residues. Germline CDR1 and CDR2: LNHNV and YYDKDF (reference sequence). V was pared by 0 bases and J by 1 base, with 9 bases between. In DNA, the CDR3 is TGTGCCACCAGCAGAGATAACAGCCGCCAAGAGACCCAGTACTTC. Its translation is CATSRDNSRQETQYF.

As to this clone: Other DNA sequences in the sample encode the same CDR3. For the CDR3, the DNA is TGTGCCAGCAGCTTAGCGGGACTAGCGGGGCAAGAGACCCAGTACTTC. It specifies CASSLAGLAGQETQYF. The chain joins TRBV7-9 to TRBJ2-5; 13 bases align to TRBD2. Germline CDR1 is SEHNR and CDR2 is FQNEAQ (reference sequence). The junction had 0 bases not matched to a gene; V was cut back by 0 bases and J by 2 bases. The CDR3 has 16 residues.

This rearrangement joins TRBV10-3 to TRBJ1-3, with TRBD1 as a possible D gene (6 bases). Germline V gene sequence: CDR1 ENHRY, CDR2 SYGVKD. CDR3 size: 14 residues. The V end lost 8 bases, the J end lost 0 bases, and 11 bases lay between the germline ends. DNA of the CDR3: TGTGCCATCGGCGAGGGGGTCTCTGGAAACACCATATATTTT. Amino acids: CAIGEGVSGNTIYF.

The chain joins TRBV6-5 to TRBJ2-7; D is unclear. The ends were cut back, 6 bases at V and 6 bases at J, with 15 bases in the middle. This CDR3 contains 13 residues. In germline, CDR1 is MNHEY, CDR2 SVGAGI. The CDR3 spells CASSKRTATEQYF. The CDR3 coding sequence is TGTGCCAGCAGCAAACGGACGGCGACCGAGCAGTACTTC.

The chain recombines TRBV28 with TRBJ1-6, with D hard to call. CDR1 is MDHEN, CDR2 SYDVKM, per germline. V was clipped by 2 bases and J by 0 bases, with 14 bases between them. The CDR3 sequence is 18 residues long. The CDR3 loop reads CASSLGGAPSSYNSPLHF. The CDR3 nucleotides read TGTGCCAGCAGTTTAGGCGGAGCTCCCAGCTCCTATAATTCACCCCTCCACTTT. Filled out from reference TRBV28 and TRBJ1-6, the complete variable domain reads DVKVTQSSRYLVKRTGEKVFLECVQDMDHENMFWYRQDPGLGLRLIYFSYDVKMKEKGDIPEGYSVSREKKERFSLILESASTNQTSMYLCASSLGGAPSSYNSPLHFGNGTRLTVT.

This clone was counted a single time. The chain links TRBV30 to TRBJ2-1; D possibly corresponds to TRBD2 (6 bases). Germline-derived CDR1 and CDR2 are GTSNPN and SVGIG (reference sequence). The V gene lost 3 bases and the J gene lost 9 bases, with 12 bases spanning the gap. CDR3 length: 12 residues. CDR3 sequence reads: CAWREGLGEQFF. The DNA for the CDR3 is TGTGCCTGGAGGGAGGGGCTGGGTGAGCAGTTCTTC.

CDR3: CASSVLSGGAPNEQFF. The CDR3 nucleotides read TGTGCCAGTAGTGTTCTTAGCGGGGGGGCCCCGAATGAGCAGTTCTTC. The chain links TRBV19 to TRBJ2-1; 11 bases are shared with TRBD2. CDR3 length: 16 residues. Looked up from germline, CDR1 is LNHDA and CDR2 is SQIVND (reference sequence). V shed 5 bases, J shed 7 bases, and the junction held 10 bases outside the gene matches.

The V call is TRBV6-6, the J call TRBJ2-7; D not certain. Trimming left V 0 bases short and J 1 base short, with 10 bases between. The CDR3 is made up of 15 amino acids. CDR1 is MNHNY and CDR2 is SVGAGI in the germline V gene (reference sequence). The CDR3: CASSYSTPSSYEQYF. The CDR3, as DNA: TGTGCCAGCAGTTACTCGACACCCTCATCCTACGAGCAGTACTTC.

This chain uses TRBV28 with TRBJ1-6; 7 positions agree with TRBD1. Germline CDR1 reads MDHEN; CDR2 reads SYDVKM. This CDR3 comprises 14 residues. V shed 2 bases and J 6 bases; nucleotides not matched to a gene: 1. This CDR3 reads CASSLRDSNSPLHF. The CDR3 DNA is TGTGCCAGCAGTTTAAGGGACAGTAATTCACCCCTCCACTTT. The complete variable domain, with remaining parts taken from reference TRBV28 and TRBJ1-6, reads DVKVTQSSRYLVKRTGEKVFLECVQDMDHENMFWYRQDPGLGLRLIYFSYDVKMKEKGDIPEGYSVSREKKERFSLILESASTNQTSMYLCASSLRDSNSPLHFGNGTRLTVT.

The V and J genes are TRBV6-1 and TRBJ2-7; D unclear. Germline V gene sequence: CDR1 MNHNS, CDR2 SASEGT. Trimming stripped 1 base from V and 3 bases from J, with 7 bases between. This CDR3 contains 13 residues. The CDR3 bases are TGTGCCAGCAGTGAAGTTTGGGGCTACGAGCAGTACTTC. This codes for CASSEVWGYEQYF.

The gene calls are TRBV9 and TRBJ2-1; D gene ambiguous. CDR3 length equals 16 residues. V was cut by 0 bases and J by 0 bases, with 10 bases left in between. From germline, CDR1 is SGDLS and CDR2 YYNGEE. Here the CDR3 reads CASSVASPSSYNEQFF. The CDR3, as DNA: TGTGCCAGCAGCGTAGCTTCGCCCAGCTCCTACAATGAGCAGTTCTTC.

The table lists this clone with a few counts. V usage is TRBV29-1 and J usage is TRBJ1-3, with a tentative D call TRBD1 (5 bases). V dropped 2 bases and J dropped 2 bases, with 10 bases sitting between them. Germline values: CDR1 SQVTM, CDR2 ANQGSEA. The length of the CDR3 is 14 residues. CDR3 loop: CSVEPGRAGNTIYF. In DNA form, the CDR3 reads TGCAGCGTTGAACCAGGGAGGGCTGGAAACACCATATATTTT.

V gene TRBV6-6 combines with J gene TRBJ1-2; 9 positions agree with TRBD1. The J segment lost 1 base and the V segment lost 9 bases, leaving 9 bases of the junction unmatched. The germline CDR1 and CDR2 sequences are MNHNY and SVGAGI (reference sequence). CDR3 length: 15 amino acids. In DNA, the CDR3 is TGTGCCAGTGGGGACAGGGAACCGTTTAACTATGGCTACACCTTC. Protein: CASGDREPFNYGYTF.

This sequence joins TRBV5-4 and TRBJ1-2; 9 bases line up with TRBD1. This CDR3 is built from 15 residues. Germline lookup yields CDR1 SGHNT and CDR2 YYREEE (reference sequence). V lost 2 bases and J lost 4; bases outside the gene matches: 6. The CDR3 region is CASSFGDRATYGYTF. In nucleotides, the CDR3 is TGTGCCAGCAGCTTTGGGGACAGGGCCACCTATGGCTACACCTTC.

Written as DNA, the CDR3 is TGTGCCACCAATGGACTAGCGGGAGGCCCTACGAACACCGGGGAGCTGTTTTTT. It encodes CATNGLAGGPTNTGELFF. The chain links TRBV10-3 to TRBJ2-2, with TRBD2 matching 14 bases. V dropped 10 bases and J dropped 0; count of bases not matched to a gene: 10. Per germline, CDR1 ENHRY and CDR2 SYGVKD. The CDR3 has 18 residues.

The chain couples TRBV4-1 to TRBJ1-2; 9 nucleotides line up with TRBD1. J was trimmed by 3 bases and V by 1 base; bases with no gene match: 9. The CDR3 runs to 17 residues. Looked up from germline, CDR1 is MGHRA and CDR2 is YSYEKL. The CDR3 DNA follows: TGCGCCAGCAGCCAAGGCACAGGGGGCGTAAGCGACTATGGCTACACCTTC. Translated, it gives CASSQGTGGVSDYGYTF.

The J gene is TRBJ2-7, the V gene TRBV4-2; D is unresolved. In germline, CDR1 is LGHNA, CDR2 YNFKEQ. V lost 0 bases and J lost 3, with 3 bases in between. There are 12 residues in the CDR3. The CDR3 DNA reads TGTGCCAGCAGCCAAGAGGGCTACGAGCAGTACTTC. Translated, it gives CASSQEGYEQYF.

This clone showed up just once. In DNA form, the CDR3 reads TGTGCCTCGCGTGGAGCTAACTATGGCTACACCTTC. Residues: CASRGANYGYTF. The J gene is TRBJ1-2, the V gene TRBV7-9; D not certain. There are 12 residues in the CDR3. V dropped 11 bases and J dropped 0 bases, with 10 bases sitting between them. The germline gives CDR1 SEHNR, CDR2 FQNEAQ (reference sequence). Supplemented by reference TRBV7-9 and TRBJ1-2, the full variable domain reads DTGVSQNPRHKITKRGQNVTFRCDPISEHNRLYWYRQTLGQGPEFLTYFQNEAQLEKSRLLSDRFSAERPKGSFSTLEIQRTEQGDSAMYLCASRGANYGYTFGSGTRLTVV.

Only one count was recorded for this clone. This chain links TRBV7-7 with TRBJ2-3, with D perhaps given as TRBD1 or TRBD2 (6 bases each). The germline CDR1 and CDR2 sequences are SSHAT and FNYEAQ (reference sequence). The length of the CDR3 is 13 residues. The CDR3 DNA reads as TGTGCTAGCGGAGAAACAGGGACAATTGCGCAGTATTTT. Translation gives CASGETGTIAQYF.